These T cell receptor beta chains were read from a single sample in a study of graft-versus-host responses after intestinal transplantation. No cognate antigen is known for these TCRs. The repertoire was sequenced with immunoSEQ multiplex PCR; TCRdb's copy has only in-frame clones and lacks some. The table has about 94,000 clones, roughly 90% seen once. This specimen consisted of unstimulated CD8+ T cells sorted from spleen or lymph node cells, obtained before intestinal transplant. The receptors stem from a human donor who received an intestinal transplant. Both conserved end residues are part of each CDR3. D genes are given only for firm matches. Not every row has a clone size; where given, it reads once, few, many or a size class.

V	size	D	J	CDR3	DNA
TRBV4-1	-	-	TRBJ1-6	CASSQDYYPTYNSPLHF	TGCGCCAGCAGCCAAGATTATTACCCTACCTATAATTCACCCCTCCACTTT
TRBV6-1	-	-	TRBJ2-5	CASSVRQETQYF	TGTGCCAGCAGTGTTAGACAAGAGACCCAGTACTTC
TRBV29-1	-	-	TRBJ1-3	CSVVASGNTIYF	TGCAGCGTTGTGGCCTCTGGAAACACCATATATTTT
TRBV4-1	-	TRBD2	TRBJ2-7	CASSPTSGYEQYF	TGCGCCAGCAGCCCGACTAGCGGCTACGAGCAGTACTTC
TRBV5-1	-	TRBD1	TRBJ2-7	CASSLRAQRQGGYEQYF	TGCGCCAGCAGCTTGAGGGCCCAACGACAGGGTGGTTACGAGCAGTACTTC
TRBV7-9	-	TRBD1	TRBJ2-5	CASSLVTGDETQYF	TGTGCCAGCAGCTTAGTTACAGGGGACGAGACCCAGTACTTC
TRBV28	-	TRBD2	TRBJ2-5	CASVLSGGPGETQYF	TGTGCCAGCGTTCTATCGGGAGGGCCTGGGGAGACCCAGTACTTC
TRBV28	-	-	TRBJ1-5	CASSLGGIRQPQHF	TGTGCCAGCTCCCTTGGGGGGATTAGGCAGCCCCAGCATTTT
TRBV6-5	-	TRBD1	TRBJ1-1	CASRWTGETEAFF	TGTGCCAGCAGGTGGACAGGGGAGACTGAAGCTTTCTTT
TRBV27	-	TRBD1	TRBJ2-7	CASSLGQGAREQYF	TGTGCCAGCAGTTTGGGACAGGGGGCGCGGGAGCAGTACTTC
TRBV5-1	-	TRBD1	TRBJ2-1	CASSSGTGFNEQFF	TGCGCCAGCAGCTCCGGGACAGGTTTCAATGAGCAGTTCTTC
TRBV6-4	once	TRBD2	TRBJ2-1	CASSAEGLAGVSSYNEQFF	TGTGCCAGCAGTGCCGAGGGGCTAGCGGGAGTTTCGTCCTACAATGAGCAGTTCTTC
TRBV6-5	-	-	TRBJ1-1	CASSFTTSGTEAFF	TGTGCCAGCAGTTTCACTACATCGGGAACTGAAGCTTTCTTT
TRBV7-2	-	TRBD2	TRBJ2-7	CASSLRLAGEFEQYF	TGTGCCAGCAGCCTAAGACTAGCGGGAGAATTCGAGCAGTACTTC
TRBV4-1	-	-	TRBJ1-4	CASSQVEDPNEKLFF	TGCGCCAGCAGCCAAGTGGAGGACCCGAATGAAAAACTGTTTTTT
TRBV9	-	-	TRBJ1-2	CASSVAETAGRYGYTF	TGTGCCAGCAGCGTAGCCGAGACAGCGGGCCGCTATGGCTACACCTTC
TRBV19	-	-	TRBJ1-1	CASSISLDSRDTEAFF	TGTGCCAGTAGTATATCCCTAGACAGTCGGGACACTGAAGCTTTCTTT
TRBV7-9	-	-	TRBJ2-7	CASGTFYEQYF	TGTGCCAGCGGGACTTTTTACGAGCAGTACTTC
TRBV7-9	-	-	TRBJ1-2	CASSWSFSRGYTF	TGTGCCAGCAGCTGGAGTTTCAGTCGCGGCTACACCTTC
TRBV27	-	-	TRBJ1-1	CASSWLGQSTEAFF	TGTGCCAGCAGTTGGTTGGGGCAGAGCACTGAAGCTTTCTTT
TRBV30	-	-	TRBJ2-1	CAWSDGTVGGYLEQFF	TGTGCCTGGAGCGACGGGACGGTAGGGGGTTACCTCGAGCAGTTCTTC
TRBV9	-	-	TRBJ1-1	CASSVADRYTEAFF	TGTGCCAGCAGCGTAGCTGACAGGTACACTGAAGCTTTCTTT
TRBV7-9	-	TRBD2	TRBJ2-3	CASSPSGVSTDTQYF	TGTGCCAGCAGCCCCAGCGGGGTTAGCACAGATACGCAGTATTTT
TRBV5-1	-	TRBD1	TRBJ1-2	CASSLRQGSYGYTF	TGCGCCAGCAGCTTAAGACAGGGTTCCTATGGCTACACCTTC
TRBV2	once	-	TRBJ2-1	CASSEAVAVTYNEQFF	TGTGCCAGCAGTGAAGCGGTAGCGGTTACCTACAATGAGCAGTTCTTC
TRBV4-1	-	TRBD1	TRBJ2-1	CASSQKDPGQGSPSSYNEQFF	TGCGCCAGCAGCCAAAAAGATCCGGGACAGGGGAGCCCGAGCTCCTACAATGAGCAGTTCTTC
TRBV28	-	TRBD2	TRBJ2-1	CASSLSSGSYNEQFF	TGTGCCAGCAGTTTATCCAGCGGGAGTTACAATGAGCAGTTCTTC
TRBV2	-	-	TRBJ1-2	CASSEGPRGAIVYGYTF	TGTGCCAGCAGTGAAGGCCCCAGGGGCGCAATAGTCTATGGCTACACCTTC
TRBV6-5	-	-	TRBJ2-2	CASSLQGRVDTGELFF	TGTGCCAGCAGTTTGCAGGGAAGGGTTGACACCGGGGAGCTGTTTTTT
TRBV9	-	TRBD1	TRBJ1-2	CASSAGGQGNYGYTF	TGTGCCAGCAGCGCCGGGGGACAGGGTAACTATGGCTACACCTTC
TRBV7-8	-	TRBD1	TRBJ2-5	CASSFRGRRETQYF	TGTGCCAGCAGCTTCAGGGGGCGCAGGGAGACCCAGTACTTC
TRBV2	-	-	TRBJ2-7	CASSEDTYSYEQYF	TGTGCCAGCAGTGAGGACACCTACTCCTACGAGCAGTACTTC
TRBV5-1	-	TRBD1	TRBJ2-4	CASRGQGHEDQYF	TGCGCCAGCAGAGGACAGGGCCACGAGGATCAGTACTTC
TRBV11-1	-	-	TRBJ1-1	CASSEINTEAFF	TGTGCCAGCAGCGAGATAAACACTGAAGCTTTCTTT
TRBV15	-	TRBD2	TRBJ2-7	CATSSPLAGLAYEQYF	TGTGCCACCAGCAGCCCCCTAGCGGGATTAGCCTACGAGCAGTACTTC
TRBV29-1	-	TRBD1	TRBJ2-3	CSVEDPADRGLTDTQYF	TGCAGCGTTGAAGATCCCGCGGACAGGGGACTCACAGATACGCAGTATTTT
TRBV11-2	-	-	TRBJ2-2	CASSLFPKDGGSGELFF	TGTGCCAGCAGCTTATTCCCTAAGGACGGGGGTTCCGGGGAGCTGTTTTTT
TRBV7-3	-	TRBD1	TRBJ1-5	CASSHTGADQPQHF	TGTGCCAGCAGCCATACAGGGGCGGATCAGCCCCAGCATTTT
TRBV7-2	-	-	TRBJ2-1	CASSLEERALYNEQFF	TGTGCCAGCAGCTTAGAGGAGCGGGCCCTCTACAATGAGCAGTTCTTC
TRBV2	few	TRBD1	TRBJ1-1	CASSTGGNTEAFF	TGTGCCAGCAGTACAGGGGGGAACACTGAAGCTTTCTTT
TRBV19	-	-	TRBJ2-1	CASSMDTYNEQFF	TGTGCCAGTAGTATGGACACCTACAATGAGCAGTTCTTC
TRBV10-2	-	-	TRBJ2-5	CAGLGETQYF	TGCGCCGGCTTGGGCGAGACCCAGTACTTC